Listed here are 21 T cell receptor beta chains from one sample, sequenced in a study of cytomegalovirus exposure and HLA in healthy donors. Method: immunoSEQ multiplex PCR; TCRdb's copy keeps in-frame clones and lacks some. The sample includes hundreds of thousands of clones, roughly 84% of them seen just once. The sequencing sample was made of PBMCs. These receptors came from a man aged 18-30 years in good health and CMV-seropositive.

The chain employs TRBV6-4 and TRBJ2-1; 13 bases are a match to TRBD2. Losses at the gene ends were 4 bases for V and 8 bases for J; bases not matched to a gene: 5. Germline lookup yields CDR1 MRHNA and CDR2 SNTAGT. The CDR3 runs 15 residues. The CDR3 sequence is CASSGGTSGEHEQFF. CDR3 DNA sequence: TGTGCCAGCAGTGGGGGGACTAGCGGGGAACATGAGCAGTTCTTC.

This clone was seen ten or more times. The chain employs TRBV19 and TRBJ1-1, with D uncertain. The germline CDR1 and CDR2 sequences are LNHDA and SQIVND (reference sequence). V was clipped by 7 bases and J by 0 bases, with 9 bases between them. The CDR3 spans 13 residues. CDR3 nucleotides: TGTGCCAGTATCGGGAGGATGAACACTGAAGCTTTCTTT. It yields the protein CASIGRMNTEAFF.

The chain couples TRBV6-6 to TRBJ2-1; 7 nucleotides line up with TRBD2. CDR3 length: 14 residues. Germline assignment: CDR1 MNHNY and CDR2 SVGAGI (reference sequence). Trimming took 7 bases from V and 4 from J; bases not matched to a gene: 7. The CDR3 region is CASTPGGSYNEQFF. The CDR3 DNA sequence: TGTGCCAGCACTCCGGGAGGTTCATACAATGAGCAGTTCTTC.

J is TRBJ1-2 and V is TRBV27, with D hard to call. Germline CDR1 MNHEY, CDR2 SMNVEV (reference sequence). CDR3 size: 12 residues. V dropped 6 bases and J dropped 5 bases, with 10 bases sitting between them. The CDR3 DNA follows: TGTGCCAGCAGCCCTCGGGGTTATGGCTACACCTTC. Translating gives CASSPRGYGYTF.

This sequence joins TRBV9 and TRBJ2-1, with 14 bases identical to TRBD2. This CDR3 contains 15 residues. Trimming at V came to 5 bases and at J to 7 bases, leaving 5 bases not matched to a gene. Germline lookup yields CDR1 SGDLS and CDR2 YYNGEE. CDR3 DNA: TGTGCCAGCAGTTCCAGACTAGCGGGAGGGAATGAGCAGTTCTTC. This sequence encodes CASSSRLAGGNEQFF.

The chain carries TRBV11-2 and TRBJ2-7, with 12 bases fitting TRBD2. Trimming removed 1 base from V and 6 bases from J; junction bases left unmatched: 4. The length of the CDR3 is 15 residues. Germline V CDR1 and CDR2: SGHAT, FQNNGV. The CDR3 is CASSLGLAGGPEQYF. For the CDR3, the DNA is TGTGCCAGCAGCTTAGGCCTAGCGGGAGGGCCCGAGCAGTACTTC.

The rearrangement uses TRBV27 and TRBJ2-7; D unresolved. The V gene's germline CDR1 is MNHEY and CDR2 SMNVEV (reference sequence). Trimming removed 5 bases at V and 0 bases at J, with 8 bases between. The CDR3 extends over 13 amino acids. This chain's CDR3 is CASSPGISYEQYF. The CDR3, as DNA: TGTGCCAGCAGTCCTGGCATCTCCTACGAGCAGTACTTC.

The chain uses TRBV27 and TRBJ1-4, with no clear D. CDR3 length equals 13 residues. Looked up from germline, CDR1 is MNHEY and CDR2 is SMNVEV (reference sequence). The germline V and J ends were trimmed by 5 bases and 3 bases, with 7 bases remaining between them. The CDR3 loop reads CASSKFANEKLFF. CDR3 DNA: TGTGCCAGCAGTAAATTCGCTAATGAAAAACTGTTTTTT.

The DNA of the CDR3 is TGTGCCACCACCTTCGGCGGGAGGGCCCCCTACAATGAGCAGTTCTTC. Translating it yields CATTFGGRAPYNEQFF. The chain couples TRBV27 to TRBJ2-1; the match to TRBD2 covers 9 bases. After removal of 10 bases from V and 2 bases from J, the junction contained 12 bases not matched to a gene. The germline V gene encodes CDR1 MNHEY and CDR2 SMNVEV (reference sequence). The CDR3 totals 16 residues.

This chain uses TRBV15 with TRBJ2-7, with D possibly being TRBD2 (6 bases). This CDR3 has 15 residues. V was cut by 2 bases and J by 0 bases, with 11 bases left in between. Germline CDR1 is LNHNV and CDR2 is YYDKDF (reference sequence). CDR3 protein: CATSRRDGGSYEQYF. Here the CDR3 DNA reads TGTGCCACCAGCAGACGTGACGGGGGCTCCTACGAGCAGTACTTC.

This clone was observed a single time. The gene calls are TRBV5-4 and TRBJ2-7; TRBD1 or TRBD2 may be the D gene (7 bases each). Trimming took 3 bases from V and 6 from J, leaving 10 bases between them. Germline values: CDR1 SGHNT, CDR2 YYREEE (reference sequence). The CDR3 spans 12 residues. In nucleotides, the CDR3 is TGTGCCAGCAGCTCAGGGGGGGGCGAGCAGTACTTC. Its translation is CASSSGGGEQYF.

This sequence joins TRBV6-6 and TRBJ2-1; 9 bases agree with TRBD1. Germline values: CDR1 MNHNY, CDR2 SVGAGI (reference sequence). V shed 0 bases and J 6 bases; nucleotides not matched to a gene: 6. The CDR3 length is 16 residues. The CDR3 DNA reads as TGTGCCAGCAGTTACTCGACAGGACAGGGGATCAATGAGCAGTTCTTC. This encodes CASSYSTGQGINEQFF.

This chain links TRBV7-7 with TRBJ2-7, with 11 positions matching TRBD1. The germline V gene has CDR1 SSHAT and CDR2 FNYEAQ (reference sequence). V was pared by 5 bases and J by 2 bases, with 2 bases of the junction left unmatched. The CDR3 runs to 14 residues. This chain's CDR3 is CASSPGQGAYEQYF. The DNA of the CDR3 is TGTGCCAGCAGCCCGGGACAGGGGGCCTACGAGCAGTACTTC.

The V gene is TRBV6-5, the J gene TRBJ2-3, with D perhaps TRBD1 or TRBD2 (5 bases each). The V and J ends lost 0 bases and 6 bases respectively, with 16 bases between them. Germline CDR1 MNHEY, CDR2 SVGAGI. CDR3 size: 16 residues. CDR3 loop: CASSYSRAEAGDTQYF. DNA for the CDR3: TGTGCCAGCAGTTACTCAAGAGCGGAAGCAGGGGATACGCAGTATTTT.

The V call is TRBV5-8, the J call TRBJ2-6, with unresolved D. The V gene lost 4 bases and the J gene lost 0 bases, with 8 bases spanning the gap. The CDR3 consists of 15 residues. Germline CDR1 is SGHTS and CDR2 is YDEGEE. CDR3 nucleotides: TGTGCCAGCAGCAAGATCCTCTCTGGGGCCAACGTCCTGACTTTC. Its translation is CASSKILSGANVLTF. Supplemented by reference TRBV5-8 and TRBJ2-6, the full variable domain reads EAGVTQSPTHLIKTRGQQATLRCSPISGHTSVYWYQQALGLGLQFLLWYDEGEERNRGNFPPRFSGRQFPNYSSELNVNALELEDSALYLCASSKILSGANVLTFGAGSRLTVL.

The chain joins TRBV6-1 to TRBJ1-4; possible D gene TRBD1, 5 bases. The CDR3 runs 14 residues. Germline V gives CDR1 MNHNS, CDR2 SASEGT. Trimming shortened V by 5 bases and J by 7 bases, and 14 bases separated the two germline ends. CDR3 in DNA: TGTGCCAGCAGTCTGGACACCCGGGGTGAAAAACTGTTTTTT. It yields the protein CASSLDTRGEKLFF.

The gene calls are TRBV5-4 and TRBJ1-3; D possibly corresponds to TRBD1 (5 bases). Trimming pared 1 base from V and 4 bases from J, leaving 15 bases between. The CDR3 spans 16 residues. Germline V gives CDR1 SGHNT, CDR2 YYREEE (reference sequence). The CDR3 DNA reads TGTGCCAGCAGCTTGTCCCAGGGAGGAGGGGGAAACACCATATATTTT. Its protein product is CASSLSQGGGGNTIYF. Variable domain in full (rest from reference TRBV5-4 and TRBJ1-3): ETGVTQSPTHLIKTRGQQVTLRCSSQSGHNTVSWYQQALGQGPQFIFQYYREEENGRGNFPPRFSGLQFPNYSSELNVNALELDDSALYLCASSLSQGGGGNTIYFGEGSWLTVV.

This chain links TRBV5-1 with TRBJ1-2; D ambiguous. Trimming shortened V by 4 bases and J by 5 bases, and 18 bases separated the two germline ends. The CDR3 is 15 residues long. Germline V CDR1 and CDR2: SGHRS, YFSETQ. The CDR3 bases are TGCGCCAGCAGCCCGACGGTGACGGGTAGTTATGGCTACACCTTC. It specifies CASSPTVTGSYGYTF.

The chain carries TRBV6-1 and TRBJ2-7; no clear D. CDR1 and CDR2 (germline): MNHNS, SASEGT. V gave up 3 bases and J gave up 2 bases, with 8 bases separating them. The CDR3 length is 13 residues. In DNA, the CDR3 is TGTGCCAGCAGTGATGGCCCAGCCTACGAGCAGTACTTC. It codes for CASSDGPAYEQYF.

This rearrangement joins TRBV5-1 to TRBJ2-1, with 8 bases matching TRBD2. The CDR3 contains 15 residues. Germline loops: CDR1 SGHRS, CDR2 YFSETQ. The J segment lost 3 bases and the V segment lost 7 bases, leaving 9 bases of the junction unmatched. CDR3 loop: CASGVGLADYNEQFF. CDR3 bases: TGCGCCAGCGGGGTTGGACTAGCAGACTACAATGAGCAGTTCTTC.

The gene calls are TRBV6-1 and TRBJ2-7; D not resolved. This CDR3 comprises 13 residues. Trimming took off 2 bases at V and 1 base at J, with 6 bases between the two ends. CDR1 MNHNS and CDR2 SASEGT come from the germline V gene. CDR3 loop: CASSEPPSYEQYF. The CDR3 bases are TGTGCCAGCAGTGAACCTCCTTCCTACGAGCAGTACTTC.